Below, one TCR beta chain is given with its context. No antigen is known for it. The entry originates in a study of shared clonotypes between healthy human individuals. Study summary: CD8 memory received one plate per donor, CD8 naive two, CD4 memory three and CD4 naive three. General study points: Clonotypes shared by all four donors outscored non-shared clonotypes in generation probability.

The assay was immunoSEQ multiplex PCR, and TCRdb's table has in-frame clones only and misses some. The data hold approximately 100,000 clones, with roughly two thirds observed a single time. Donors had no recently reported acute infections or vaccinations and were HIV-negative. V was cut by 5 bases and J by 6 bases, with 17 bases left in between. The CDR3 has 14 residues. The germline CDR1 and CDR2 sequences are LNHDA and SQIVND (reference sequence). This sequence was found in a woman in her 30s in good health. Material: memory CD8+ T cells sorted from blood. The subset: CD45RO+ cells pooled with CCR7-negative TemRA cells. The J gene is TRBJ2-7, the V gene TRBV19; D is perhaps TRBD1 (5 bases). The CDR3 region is CASSFSCRVGEQYF. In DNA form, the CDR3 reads TGTGCCAGTAGTTTCTCCTGCAGGGTTGGCGAGCAGTACTTC.